This T cell receptor beta chain derives from a study of CD8 T cells in Susac syndrome (dated by TCRdb to about 2019). Regarding the complete study: Whether CD8+ T cell activation and differentiation in Susac syndrome was antigen driven was tested using repertoire sequencing.

High-throughput TCR beta sequencing profiled peripheral blood CD8+ and CD4+ T cells from healthy donors, Susac syndrome patients and multiple sclerosis patients. The healthy donors served as controls matched for age and sex. Bulk CD8+ and CD4+ T cells were purified by magnetic negative isolation, while CD8+ TEMRA cells were enriched using FACS. Blood was drawn into EDTA tubes, processed within 24 hours, and PBMCs were isolated by density gradient centrifugation. PBMCs intended for TCR sequencing were frozen in liquid nitrogen and were later thawed in a 37 degrees C water bath. A purity of at least 90% was achieved for sorted or isolated CD4+, CD8+ and CD8+ TEMRA cells. The CDR3 covers 14 residues, taking in both the cysteine and the phenylalanine. Of the read, only the CDR3 DNA is kept; its 42 bases are in frame from base 1. V lost 8 bases and J lost 1 base, and the count of bases not matched to a germline gene is 7. The germline V gene (reference sequence) specifies SEHNR as CDR1 and FQNEAQ as CDR2.

RNA was extracted using the RNeasy kit, and roughly 0.5 to 1 microgram was reverse transcribed with random hexamers. The immunoSEQ multiplex PCR assay, covering 54 Vbeta and 13 Jbeta segments, was used to amplify TCR beta CDR3 regions. Bias from PCR amplification was corrected by using a synthetic template baseline for primer optimization and for computational correction. Per the authors' processing: Reads were assigned to V, D and J genes according to IMGT and analyzed in immunoSEQ Analyzer, with only productive sequences retained. To calculate clonality, Shannon entropy was normalized by log2 of the number of productive unique sequences and then subtracted from one. Public and private clones were assessed among the 100 most prevalent clones of each patient and control. Clones were defined as Susac-specific if absent from the healthy and MS cohorts, from 1052 published viral clones and from other ImmuneACCESS disease sequences. TCRdb's own reprocessing of the public reads used fastp at Q25 and MiXCR and kept productive beta chains. Entries that share a CDR3 protein sequence are merged under the most common genes and DNA. These V and J calls derive from TCRdb rather than the authors' analysis. The sample table records some 150,000 distinct CDR3 sequences; approximately 93% of these occur just once. The top ten constitute more than 0.065% of the sample.

For this clonotype: There is no known antigen for this receptor. Base qualities are not recorded, but no much larger clone differs from it by a single base.

What the study reported, not specific to this receptor: The number of individuals in the TCR sequencing and HLA analysis was acknowledged as relatively small.

This TCR was sampled from a human donor in good health. Sequencing used CD4+ T cells from PBMCs. The sequence links TRBV7-9 to TRBJ1-1; TRBD1 lines up with 7 middle nucleotides. The CDR3 region has the sequence CASLMTGSNTEAFF. The nucleotide sequence is given as TGTGCCAGCCTGATGACAGGGTCGAACACTGAAGCTTTCTTT.